One T cell receptor (beta chain) is described in this entry. Its specific antigen is unknown. No base qualities exist here, and no much larger clone lies one base off it. This record comes from a study of response to subunit inactivated influenza vaccine (dated by TCRdb to 2016 to 2019). Concerning the study at large: The study used deep quantitative T cell receptor repertoire profiling to track responses to a trivalent subunit inactivated influenza vaccine.

The investigation overall reported the following: The authors proposed that each seasonal influenza vaccination may bring in only a limited number of new T cells.

The germline V gene specifies SGHRS as CDR1 and YFSETQ as CDR2. There are 16 amino acids in the CDR3, from cysteine to phenylalanine inclusive. The only DNA kept is the CDR3, 48 bases in frame from the first base. Trimming leaves V shorter by 0 bases and J shorter by 3 bases, with the junction holding 4 bases beyond the gene matches. The receptor library was made with RT-PCR. TCRdb lists the instrument as Illumina HiSeq 2500. TCRdb ran its own pipeline on the public reads, namely fastp trimming at Q25 and MiXCR clone calling, and kept in-frame beta chains. Under each unique CDR3 protein, matching rows form one entry showing the most common genes and DNA. This sample has about 780,000 distinct CDR3 sequences in its table, and roughly 20% of those were observed once. The biggest ten clones account for about a tenth of the sample.

The chain links TRBV5-1 with TRBJ2-1, and 9 junction bases match TRBD2. The specimen was PBMCs from blood, collected 5 days after vaccination. This receptor was obtained from a man aged 50 to 59 who received an inactivated influenza vaccine. Donor details come from another sample of the same person, matched by shared clones. The DNA reads TGCGCCAGCAGCTTGGTCCTAGCGGGAAACTACAATGAGCAGTTCTTC. Its coded protein is CASSLVLAGNYNEQFF.